Each of the 10 T cell receptor beta chains below was sequenced from the same sample in a study of follicular helper T cells after annual influenza vaccination. Time point: 2015-2016 season, pre-vaccination. Clones were sequenced by immunoSEQ multiplex PCR, and TCRdb holds only the in-frame ones, with some missing. The table records fewer than 8,000 clones, 82% of them present only once. The material sequenced was CXCR5- memory CD4+ T cells sorted from blood, taken on the day of influenza vaccination. These receptors came from an adult who received the influenza vaccine.

The CDR3 spells CASSLASRAGYTF. In nucleotides, the CDR3 is TGTGCCAGCAGCTTGGCCAGCAGGGCTGGCTACACCTTC. The V call is TRBV5-4, the J call TRBJ1-2; a possible D gene is TRBD1 (5 bases). V lost 0 bases and J lost 7, with 10 bases in between. The CDR3 extends over 13 amino acids. The germline V gene has CDR1 SGHNT and CDR2 YYREEE (reference sequence). Variable domain in full (rest from reference TRBV5-4 and TRBJ1-2): ETGVTQSPTHLIKTRGQQVTLRCSSQSGHNTVSWYQQALGQGPQFIFQYYREEENGRGNFPPRFSGLQFPNYSSELNVNALELDDSALYLCASSLASRAGYTFGSGTRLTVV.

V is TRBV6-6 and J is TRBJ2-7; 13 bases match TRBD2. The length of the CDR3 is 15 residues. Trimming at V came to 5 bases and at J to 0 bases, leaving 1 base not matched to a gene. Looked up from germline, CDR1 is MNHNY and CDR2 is SVGAGI (reference sequence). This CDR3 reads CASSRLAGGSYEQYF. The CDR3 DNA reads as TGTGCCAGCAGTCGACTAGCGGGGGGCTCCTACGAGCAGTACTTC.

The rearrangement links TRBV18 to TRBJ1-5; unclear D gene. With 6 bases removed from V and 5 bases from J, the gap between germline ends came to 11 bases. Germline V gives CDR1 KGHSH, CDR2 LQKENI. The CDR3 totals 13 residues. This CDR3 reads CASSPLGDQPQHF. As DNA, the CDR3 is TGTGCCAGCTCTCCGTTGGGCGATCAGCCCCAGCATTTT.

In its sample, this clone was seen once. The V call is TRBV18, the J call TRBJ1-1; 7 nucleotides match TRBD1. V trimming: 1 base; J trimming: 1 base; junction bases outside the gene matches: 3. This CDR3 comprises 15 residues. Germline V CDR1 and CDR2: KGHSH, LQKENI. The CDR3, as DNA: TGTGCCAGCTCACCACGACAGGGAGAGAACACTGAAGCTTTCTTT. It translates to CASSPRQGENTEAFF.

This clone was counted a single time. V is TRBV7-9 and J is TRBJ1-4; D is unresolved. V was pared by 2 bases and J by 3 bases, with 13 bases between. Germline CDR1 SEHNR, CDR2 FQNEAQ (reference sequence). The CDR3 is 16 amino acids. CDR3 sequence: CASSLNPLGSNEKLFF. DNA of the CDR3: TGTGCCAGCAGCTTAAATCCTCTAGGGTCTAATGAAAAACTGTTTTTT.

The chain uses TRBV21-1 and TRBJ1-1; TRBD1 is the table's D call and was not checked against the DNA. TRBV21-1 is deemed a pseudogene. The CDR3 has 16 residues. For the CDR3, the DNA is TGTGCCAGCAGCCCCCGGACAGGACCCCAGAACACTGAAGCTTTCTTT. Amino acids: CASSPRTGPQNTEAFF.

This clone appeared a few times. The genes are TRBV6-1 and TRBJ1-2, with TRBD1 identical over 8 bases. Trimming cost V 6 bases and J 4 bases; bases outside gene matches: 10. Per the germline V gene, CDR1 is MNHNS and CDR2 is SASEGT. CDR3 length equals 15 residues. This CDR3 reads CASRAGGAGSYGYTF. CDR3 in DNA: TGTGCCAGCAGAGCAGGGGGCGCAGGTTCCTATGGCTACACCTTC.

The rearrangement uses TRBV20-1 and TRBJ1-1, with D unclear. Germline-derived CDR1 and CDR2 are DFQATT and SNEGSKA (reference sequence). V lost 2 bases and J 5 bases, leaving 6 bases between the germline ends. There are 11 residues in the CDR3. In DNA, the CDR3 is TGCAGTGCTAGAACCGGGACTGAAGCTTTCTTT. This gives the protein CSARTGTEAFF.

The chain is built from TRBV19 and TRBJ2-3; 8 bases match TRBD1. Trimming removed 6 bases from V and 1 base from J; junction bases left unmatched: 9. There are 16 residues in the CDR3. Germline assignment: CDR1 LNHDA and CDR2 SQIVND (reference sequence). The CDR3 DNA reads TGTGCCAGTAGCGACCCAGGGGGCATCCGCACAGATACGCAGTATTTT. Amino acid sequence: CASSDPGGIRTDTQYF. Combining the CDR3 with reference TRBV19 and TRBJ2-3 gives the whole variable domain DGGITQSPKYLFRKEGQNVTLSCEQNLNHDAMYWYRQDPGQGLRLIYYSQIVNDFQKGDIAEGYSVSREKKESFPLTVTSAQKNPTAFYLCASSDPGGIRTDTQYFGPGTRLTVL.

The J gene is TRBJ1-3, the V gene TRBV7-3; the match to TRBD1 covers 8 bases. This CDR3 region has 15 residues. Germline values: CDR1 SGHTA, CDR2 FQGTGA. Trimming cost V 4 bases and J 4 bases; bases outside gene matches: 6. The CDR3, as DNA: TGTGCCAGCAGCTCCGGACAGGGCATAGGAAACACCATATATTTT. Its protein is CASSSGQGIGNTIYF.